This T cell receptor beta chain originates from a study of blood T cell repertoires in COVID-19. The assay was immunoSEQ multiplex PCR, and TCRdb's table has in-frame clones only and misses some. The sample consists of some 270,000 clones, around nine tenths of them appearing once. CDR1 SGHRS and CDR2 YFSETQ come from the germline V gene. CDR3 size: 13 residues. J was trimmed by 8 bases and V by 0 bases; bases with no gene match: 2. This chain connects TRBV5-1 to TRBJ2-1; 7 bases align to TRBD1. This clonotype originated in a woman aged 60-70 years who had recovered from COVID-19. The material sequenced was peripheral blood. As DNA, the CDR3 is TGCGCCAGCAGCTTGGCGCAGGGGGATGAGCAGTTCTTC. It specifies CASSLAQGDEQFF.